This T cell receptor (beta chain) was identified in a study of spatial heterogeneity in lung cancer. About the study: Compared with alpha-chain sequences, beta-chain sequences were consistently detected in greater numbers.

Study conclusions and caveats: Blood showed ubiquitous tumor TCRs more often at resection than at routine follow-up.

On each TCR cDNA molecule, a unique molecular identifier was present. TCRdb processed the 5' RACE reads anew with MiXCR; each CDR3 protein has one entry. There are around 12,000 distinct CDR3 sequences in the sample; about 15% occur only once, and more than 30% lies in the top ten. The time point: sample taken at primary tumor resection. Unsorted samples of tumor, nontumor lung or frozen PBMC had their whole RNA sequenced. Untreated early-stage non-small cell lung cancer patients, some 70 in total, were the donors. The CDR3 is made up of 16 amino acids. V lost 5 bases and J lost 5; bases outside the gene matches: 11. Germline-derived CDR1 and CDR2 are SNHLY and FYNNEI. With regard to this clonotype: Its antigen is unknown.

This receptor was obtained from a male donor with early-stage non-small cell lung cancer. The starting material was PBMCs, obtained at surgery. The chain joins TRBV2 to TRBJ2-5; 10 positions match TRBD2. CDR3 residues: CASSSLAGDPGETQYF. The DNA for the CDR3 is TGTGCCAGCAGTAGTCTAGCGGGGGACCCAGGGGAGACCCAGTACTTC.